The 32 T cell receptor beta chains below all came from one sample that was sequenced in a study of Graves' ophthalmopathy and Graves' hyperthyroidism. Transcripts of RNA were the source for amplifying TCR beta CDR3 regions. The workflow started with a first-round RT-PCR run with HTBI primers and then moved on to a second-round multiplex PCR. TCRdb itself ran the multiplex PCR reads through MiXCR, one entry per CDR3 protein. The sample lists 170,000 or so distinct CDR3 sequences, roughly two fifths occurring once. What was sequenced was peripheral blood. Every receptor here comes from a woman in her thirties or forties with Graves' ophthalmopathy.

V is TRBV12-3 or TRBV12-4 and J is TRBJ1-5, with TRBD1 as a possible D gene (5 bases). The CDR3 runs to 13 residues. V shed 3 bases and J shed 8 bases, with 11 bases lying between them. The DNA of the CDR3 is TGTGCCAGCAGTTTTGCAGGGCGGGAGCCCCAGCATTTT. Translated: CASSFAGREPQHF.

This clonotype was observed many times. V is TRBV19 and J is TRBJ1-2; D not resolved. V gave up 1 base and J gave up 8 bases, with 14 bases separating them. This CDR3 comprises 14 residues. Germline V gives CDR1 LNHDA, CDR2 SQIVND (reference sequence). CDR3 in amino acids: CASSIAYRPNGYTF. Written as DNA, the CDR3 is TGTGCCAGTAGTATAGCGTACCGACCGAACGGCTACACCTTC.

This clonotype has at least ten counts. The chain employs TRBV27 and TRBJ2-7; no definite D call. The CDR3 spans 13 residues. Germline CDR1 MNHEY, CDR2 SMNVEV (reference sequence). V gave up 5 bases and J gave up 7 bases, with 15 bases separating them. CDR3 in amino acids: CASSISPTSEQYF. CDR3 nucleotide sequence: TGTGCCAGCAGTATCAGTCCTACTTCAGAGCAGTACTTC.

This clonotype was seen ten or more times. The chain combines TRBV6-5 with TRBJ1-3; possibly TRBD1 for D (6 bases). Germline CDR1 MNHEY, CDR2 SVGAGI. Trimming removed 7 bases from V and 0 bases from J, with 13 bases in between. This CDR3 has 15 residues. The CDR3 protein is CASTTDRFSGNTIYF. The CDR3 DNA follows: TGTGCCAGCACCACCGACAGGTTCTCTGGAAACACCATATATTTT.

A single count supports this clonotype. The chain joins TRBV6-2 or TRBV6-3 to TRBJ2-5, with TRBD1 matching over 10 bases. Germline V gene data show CDR1 as MNHEY and CDR2 as SVGEGT. V was pared by 6 bases and J by 5 bases, with 6 bases of the junction left unmatched. This CDR3 is 14 amino acids long. The CDR3 spells CASSSDRGEETQYF. CDR3 DNA: TGTGCCAGCAGCTCGGACAGGGGGGAGGAGACCCAGTACTTC.

This clonotype occurred many times. The J gene is TRBJ2-7, the V gene TRBV6-5; D perhaps matches TRBD1 (6 bases). Per the germline V gene, CDR1 is MNHEY and CDR2 is SVGAGI. The length of the CDR3 is 13 residues. Trimming removed 7 bases at V and 6 bases at J, with 16 bases between. CDR3 amino acids: CASNQGKVLEQYF. In DNA, the CDR3 is TGTGCCAGCAATCAGGGGAAAGTCCTCGAGCAGTACTTC.

This clonotype showed up just a few times. V usage is TRBV12-3 or TRBV12-4 and J usage is TRBJ2-7; D gene uncertain. V was clipped by 5 bases and J by 6 bases, with 11 bases between them. The CDR3 runs 12 residues. The CDR3 bases are TGTGCCAGCAGTCCCCTAGTCTCCGAGCAGTACTTC. Translation: CASSPLVSEQYF.

There are many counts of this clonotype. The V gene is TRBV24-1, the J gene TRBJ2-6; no reliable D call. The CDR3 contains 15 residues. With 5 bases removed from V and 0 bases from J, the gap between germline ends came to 7 bases. The germline V gene encodes CDR1 KGHDR and CDR2 SFDVKD. The CDR3 coding sequence is TGTGCCACCAGTGCACAGTACTCTGGGGCCAACGTCCTGACTTTC. This codes for CATSAQYSGANVLTF.

The CDR3 sequence is CASSLAASSYEQYF. CDR3 bases: TGTGCCAGCAGCTTGGCGGCCAGCTCCTACGAGCAGTACTTC. The gene calls are TRBV7-9 and TRBJ2-7; unclear D gene. CDR1 is SEHNR, CDR2 FQNEAQ, per germline (reference sequence). V dropped 3 bases and J dropped 0 bases, with 9 bases sitting between them. This CDR3 is 14 amino acids long.

The chain has TRBV28 and TRBJ2-7, with TRBD2 as a possible D gene (6 bases). Per germline, CDR1 MDHEN and CDR2 SYDVKM. This CDR3 spans 16 amino acids. Trimming stripped 3 bases from V and 6 bases from J, with 21 bases between. CDR3 bases: TGTGCCAGCAGTTTCAGCCCCCTAGCGCGAGCAGTCGAGCAGTACTTC. It yields the protein CASSFSPLARAVEQYF.

Many counts were recorded for this clonotype. The genes are TRBV7-2 and TRBJ2-5; 7 bases map to TRBD1. The CDR3 spans 13 residues. From germline, CDR1 is SGHTA and CDR2 FQGNSA. V lost 5 bases and J lost 5; bases outside the gene matches: 5. CDR3 DNA sequence: TGTGCCAGCAGCGCGACAGGGTTGGAGACCCAGTACTTC. Amino acids: CASSATGLETQYF. Variable domain in full (rest from reference TRBV7-2 and TRBJ2-5): GAGVSQSPSNKVTEKGKDVELRCDPISGHTALYWYRQSLGQGLEFLIYFQGNSAPDKSGLPSDRFSAERTGGSVSTLTIQRTQQEDSAVYLCASSATGLETQYFGPGTRLLVL.

This clonotype was detected only a few times. The chain is built from TRBV10-3 and TRBJ2-5; tentatively, D is TRBD2 (6 bases). The germline gives CDR1 ENHRY, CDR2 SYGVKD. Trimming took 0 bases from V and 5 from J, leaving 16 bases between them. The CDR3 is 16 residues long. The CDR3 is CAISESTLGGGETQYF. CDR3 nucleotide sequence: TGTGCCATCAGTGAGTCGACTCTGGGGGGAGGTGAGACCCAGTACTTC.

The rearrangement links TRBV6-2 or TRBV6-3 to TRBJ2-7; D unresolved. This CDR3 spans 12 amino acids. Germline V gene lookup returns CDR1 MNHEY and CDR2 SVGEGT. The V end was cut by 0 bases, the J end by 6 bases, with 6 bases between. CDR3 region: CASSYSTSEQYF. DNA for the CDR3: TGTGCCAGCAGTTACTCGACTTCCGAGCAGTACTTC.

This clonotype was seen repeatedly, ten times or more. The V gene is TRBV27, the J gene TRBJ1-6; weak D call: TRBD1 (5 bases). The CDR3 runs to 13 residues. Trimming took off 8 bases at V and 7 bases at J, with 12 bases between the two ends. Germline loops: CDR1 MNHEY, CDR2 SMNVEV (reference sequence). The CDR3 DNA is TGTGCCAGCGGGGGACTTTACAATTCACCCCTCCACTTT. Translating gives CASGGLYNSPLHF.

This clonotype was seen at least ten times. The chain joins TRBV29-1 to TRBJ2-5, with TRBD1 identical over 11 bases. Germline V gene lookup returns CDR1 SQVTM and CDR2 ANQGSEA. V was pared by 7 bases and J by 4 bases, with 5 bases of the junction left unmatched. The CDR3 contains 13 residues. The CDR3 DNA reads as TGCAGCGGCTTGGGACAGGGGGGAGAGACCCAGTACTTC. Its protein is CSGLGQGGETQYF.

The CDR3 coding sequence is TGTGCCAGCAGCCAAGAACGACCGGCAAACACTGAAGCTTTCTTT. Translating it yields CASSQERPANTEAFF. The chain is built from TRBV14 and TRBJ1-1, with D hard to call. This CDR3 region has 15 residues. In germline, CDR1 is SGHDN, CDR2 FVKESK. V was shortened by 0 bases and J by 2 bases, with 10 bases between the two germline ends.

There are many counts of this clonotype. The rearrangement links TRBV9 to TRBJ1-2; 9 bases are shared with TRBD1. The CDR3 spans 16 residues. V lost 7 bases to trimming and J lost 0 bases; unmatched junction nucleotides: 10. Germline CDR1 and CDR2: SGDLS and YYNGEE. The CDR3 reads CASRSDRGTTNYGYTF. The CDR3 DNA follows: TGTGCCAGCCGATCTGACAGGGGGACCACTAACTATGGCTACACCTTC.

This clonotype was seen repeatedly, ten times or more. The gene calls are TRBV19 and TRBJ1-6, with 8 bases that match TRBD1. Germline trimming cut 3 bases from V and 8 bases from J; bases unmatched to any gene: 3. Germline V gene data show CDR1 as LNHDA and CDR2 as SQIVND (reference sequence). The CDR3 is made up of 14 amino acids. The DNA for the CDR3 is TGTGCCAGTAGTATTGGACAGGGTTATTCACCCCTCCACTTT. This gives the protein CASSIGQGYSPLHF.

The chain combines TRBV6-1 with TRBJ1-5; D is possibly TRBD1 (6 bases). CDR1 and CDR2 from the germline V gene are MNHNS and SASEGT. This CDR3 comprises 13 residues. V was pared by 10 bases and J by 3 bases, with 13 bases between. The CDR3 coding sequence is TGTGCCATCAGGGGTACAAACAATCAGCCCCAGCATTTT. This translates into CAIRGTNNQPQHF.

The chain uses TRBV28 and TRBJ1-5, with 10 bases that match TRBD1. The CDR3 is made up of 15 amino acids. Germline V gene lookup returns CDR1 MDHEN and CDR2 SYDVKM. The junction had 5 bases not matched to a gene; V was cut back by 3 bases and J by 6 bases. The CDR3 DNA is TGTGCCAGCAGTTTTGGGACAGGGGTGGGTCAGCCCCAGCATTTT. The encoded protein is CASSFGTGVGQPQHF. The full variable domain, completed using reference TRBV28 and TRBJ1-5, is DVKVTQSSRYLVKRTGEKVFLECVQDMDHENMFWYRQDPGLGLRLIYFSYDVKMKEKGDIPEGYSVSREKKERFSLILESASTNQTSMYLCASSFGTGVGQPQHFGDGTRLSIL.

This clonotype was observed once. The chain combines TRBV7-9 with TRBJ2-5; D perhaps matches TRBD1 (6 bases). CDR1 and CDR2 (germline): SEHNR, FQNEAQ (reference sequence). Trimming removed 1 base at V and 6 bases at J, with 15 bases between. This CDR3 has 15 amino acids. In DNA, the CDR3 is TGTGCCAGCAGCTTAGATCCTGGCAGGGGAAAGACCCAGTACTTC. Its translation: CASSLDPGRGKTQYF.

This chain uses TRBV7-2 with TRBJ1-6; tentative D call: TRBD1 (5 bases). CDR3 length: 14 residues. V lost 5 bases, J lost 8 bases, and 13 bases lay in between. Germline values: CDR1 SGHTA, CDR2 FQGNSA. In nucleotides, the CDR3 is TGTGCCAGCAGCCCCAGGGACCGATATTCACCCCTCCACTTT. This codes for CASSPRDRYSPLHF. The entire variable domain, with the rest obtained from reference TRBV7-2 and TRBJ1-6, is as follows: GAGVSQSPSNKVTEKGKDVELRCDPISGHTALYWYRQSLGQGLEFLIYFQGNSAPDKSGLPSDRFSAERTGGSVSTLTIQRTQQEDSAVYLCASSPRDRYSPLHFGNGTRLTVT.

The chain links TRBV7-3 to TRBJ2-7; TRBD1 aligns across 11 bases. Trimming took 5 bases from V and 1 from J; bases not matched to a gene: 7. Germline CDR1 is SGHTA and CDR2 is FQGTGA. The CDR3 contains 16 residues. The CDR3 protein is CASSDRDRGDSYEQYF. CDR3 sequence (DNA): TGTGCCAGCAGCGACCGGGACAGGGGGGATTCCTACGAGCAGTACTTC.

In its sample, this clonotype was seen many times. The rearrangement uses TRBV11-2 and TRBJ2-7; a possible D gene is TRBD2 (5 bases). The V gene lost 5 bases and the J gene lost 4 bases, with 18 bases spanning the gap. The CDR3 sequence is 15 residues long. Germline CDR1 reads SGHAT; CDR2 reads FQNNGV. The CDR3 spells CASSSYLRAPYEQYF. The CDR3 nucleotides read TGTGCCAGCAGCAGCTATTTGCGGGCCCCGTACGAGCAGTACTTC.

In its sample, this clonotype was seen many times. The chain couples TRBV5-1 to TRBJ1-5; a weak D match, TRBD1 (6 bases). Germline loops: CDR1 SGHRS, CDR2 YFSETQ. The V end was cut by 3 bases, the J end by 0 bases, with 10 bases between. The CDR3 runs 15 residues. The CDR3 coding sequence is TGCGCCAGCAGCTGGTCAGGGGATAGCAATCAGCCCCAGCATTTT. It encodes CASSWSGDSNQPQHF.

J is TRBJ1-1 and V is TRBV18; 7 nucleotides agree with TRBD1. J lost 11 bases, V lost 3 bases, and 9 bases had no gene match. The CDR3 extends over 13 amino acids. Germline CDR1 KGHSH, CDR2 LQKENI. DNA for the CDR3: TGTGCCAGCTCACCGGACAGGTTTTTGACTGCTTTCTTT. This translates into CASSPDRFLTAFF.

The gene calls are TRBV6-2 or TRBV6-3 and TRBJ2-5; no clear D. CDR1 is MNHEY, CDR2 SVGEGT, per germline. The CDR3 loop spans 13 amino acids. V lost 2 bases to trimming and J lost 4 bases, with 8 bases between them. The CDR3 is CASSYRLGETQYF. CDR3 nucleotides: TGTGCCAGCAGTTACAGGCTGGGAGAGACCCAGTACTTC.

This clonotype was observed many times. The CDR3 protein is CASSRTGGNQPQHF. CDR3 DNA sequence: TGCGCCAGCAGCAGGACAGGGGGCAATCAGCCCCAGCATTTT. V gene TRBV5-1 combines with J gene TRBJ1-5, with 9 positions matching TRBD1. This CDR3 is built from 14 residues. The V segment lost 4 bases and the J segment 2 bases; nucleotides outside the gene matches: 1. Per germline, CDR1 SGHRS and CDR2 YFSETQ.

The rearrangement joins TRBV7-2 to TRBJ2-7, with 7 bases that match TRBD2. The CDR3 is 14 amino acids. V lost 2 bases and J lost 2; bases outside the gene matches: 3. Germline CDR1 is SGHTA and CDR2 is FQGNSA. The CDR3 loop reads CASSLYGRPYEQYF. The CDR3 coding sequence is TGTGCCAGCAGCTTATACGGGAGGCCCTACGAGCAGTACTTC.

This clonotype was found many times. The rearrangement links TRBV29-1 to TRBJ2-5, with 8 positions matching TRBD1. Trimming cost V 4 bases and J 3 bases; bases outside gene matches: 4. The CDR3 length is 13 residues. Germline V gene lookup returns CDR1 SQVTM and CDR2 ANQGSEA. DNA of the CDR3: TGCAGCGTTGGAAAGACAGGGGAAGAGACCCAGTACTTC. Its protein is CSVGKTGEETQYF.

This clonotype occurred many times. This chain links TRBV29-1 with TRBJ1-5; a possible D gene is TRBD1 (5 bases). V was shortened by 6 bases and J by 11 bases, with 20 bases between the two germline ends. Germline V gives CDR1 SQVTM, CDR2 ANQGSEA. The CDR3 extends over 13 amino acids. CDR3 protein: CSVSGGPTGAQHF. DNA of the CDR3: TGCAGCGTCTCCGGGGGACCAACTGGAGCCCAGCATTTT.

This clonotype was seen ten or more times. The genes are TRBV10-3 and TRBJ1-2; D remains unclear. This CDR3 spans 14 amino acids. Germline loops: CDR1 ENHRY, CDR2 SYGVKD. V lost 3 bases and J lost 3, with 11 bases in between. The DNA for the CDR3 is TGTGCCATCAGTGATCGGGGTTCTTACTATGGCTACACCTTC. Translated, it gives CAISDRGSYYGYTF.